This T cell receptor (beta chain) was profiled in a study of PD-1 blockade in classical Hodgkin lymphoma. Study-wide results and caveats: The authors excluded patients who started nivolumab under 1 year after ASCT. Complete responders entered with baseline diversity on par with newly diagnosed patients, the results showed.

Only in-frame clones appear in the TCRdb table, and some are missing; sequencing was by immunoSEQ multiplex PCR. The sample lists some 10,000 clones, approximately 69% occurring once. Regarding this clone: What it binds is unknown.

Documented time point: cycle 4 day 1 (C4D1), after about 6 weeks of nivolumab. Brentuximab vedotin exposure varied among the patients, all of whom had relapsed after autologous stem cell transplantation. Thawed PBMCs supplied CD8+ T cells via magnetic negative selection. Trimming cost V 0 bases and J 1 base, with 5 bases left between them. The germline V gene encodes CDR1 SEHNR and CDR2 FQNEAQ (reference sequence). The CDR3 covers 14 residues. The receptor was derived from a human donor with classical Hodgkin lymphoma. This sequence joins TRBV7-9 and TRBJ2-3; D remains ambiguous. The specimen was CD8+ T cells from blood, collected before the fourth cycle of nivolumab. The CDR3 protein is CASSLASRTDTQYF. Written as DNA, the CDR3 is TGTGCCAGCAGCTTAGCGTCCCGCACAGATACGCAGTATTTT.